Listed below are T cell receptor beta chains from one sample, sequenced in a study of CD8+ T cells in alopecia areata. Generated by immunoSEQ multiplex PCR, the TCRdb table keeps only in-frame clones and is missing some. The sample has 110,000 to 150,000 clones, about 60% seen once. The sample in question was CD4+ T cells sorted from blood, obtained at week 0. These receptor sequences come from a human donor with alopecia areata. The CDR3 runs from the conserved cysteine through the conserved F or W. Fields, in order: V gene, clone size, J gene, CDR3 protein. The listing skips clone size in some rows; elsewhere it reads once, few, many or a size class.

TRBV25-1	-	TRBJ2-5	CASSDDRGGQETQYF
TRBV7-2	-	TRBJ2-5	CASSLLGFREETQYF
TRBV11-3	-	TRBJ2-7	CASSLGLNYEQYF
TRBV7-2	-	TRBJ1-5	CASSLEEGAWGQPQHF
TRBV29-1	-	TRBJ1-1	CSASRGAGNTEAFF
TRBV30	once	TRBJ2-4	CAWSVGTAKNIQYF
TRBV11-2	-	TRBJ1-1	CASSLERQYTEAFF
TRBV30	-	TRBJ2-2	CAWSRGGTGELFF
TRBV7-9	-	TRBJ1-2	CASSSPGRGWGYTF
TRBV4-3	few	TRBJ2-3	CASSQDLGERGGDTQYF
TRBV29-1	-	TRBJ2-5	CSVGDTPGETQYF
TRBV6-6	-	TRBJ2-3	CASSSGGLEPQIGQYF
TRBV2	few	TRBJ2-1	CASLIRTSGGNEQFF
TRBV18	-	TRBJ2-7	CASSPSDQGTTEQYF
TRBV4-3	-	TRBJ2-7	CASSQEWGLEQYF
TRBV29-1	few	TRBJ1-2	CSASQSNYGYTF
TRBV5-1	few	TRBJ2-7	CASSFLGTASYEQYF
TRBV2	few	TRBJ2-1	CASRRTGAELSSNEQFF
TRBV30	-	TRBJ1-5	CAWREDHRGNQPQHF
TRBV30	once	TRBJ2-1	CAWSRTSGGSEQFF
TRBV29-1	few	TRBJ2-7	CSTTYEQYF
TRBV30	-	TRBJ2-5	CAFTGGLETQYF